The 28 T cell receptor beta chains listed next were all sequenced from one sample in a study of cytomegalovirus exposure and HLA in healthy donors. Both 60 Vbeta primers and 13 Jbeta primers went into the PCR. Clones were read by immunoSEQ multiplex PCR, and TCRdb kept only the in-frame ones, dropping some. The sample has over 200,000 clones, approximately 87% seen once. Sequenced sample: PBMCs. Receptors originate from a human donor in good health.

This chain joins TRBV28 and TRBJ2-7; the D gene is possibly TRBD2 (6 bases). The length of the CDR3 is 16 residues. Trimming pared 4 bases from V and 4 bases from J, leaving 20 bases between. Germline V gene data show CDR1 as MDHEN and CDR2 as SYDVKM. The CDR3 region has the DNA TGTGCCAGCAGTTCCCCCCCCGGAGGGAAGCCTTACGAGCAGTACTTC. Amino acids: CASSSPPGGKPYEQYF.

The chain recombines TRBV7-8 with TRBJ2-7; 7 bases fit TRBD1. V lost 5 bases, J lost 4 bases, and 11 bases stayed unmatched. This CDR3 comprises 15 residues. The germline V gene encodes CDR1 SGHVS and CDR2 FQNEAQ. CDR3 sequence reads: CASSLTETGIYEQYF. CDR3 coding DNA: TGTGCCAGCAGCCTTACCGAGACAGGGATATACGAGCAGTACTTC.

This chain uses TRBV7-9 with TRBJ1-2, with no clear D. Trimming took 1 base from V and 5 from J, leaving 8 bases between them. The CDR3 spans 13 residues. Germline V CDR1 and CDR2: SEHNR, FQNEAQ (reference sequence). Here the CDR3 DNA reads TGTGCCAGCAGCTTAGGGGCCGATTATGGCTACACCTTC. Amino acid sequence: CASSLGADYGYTF.

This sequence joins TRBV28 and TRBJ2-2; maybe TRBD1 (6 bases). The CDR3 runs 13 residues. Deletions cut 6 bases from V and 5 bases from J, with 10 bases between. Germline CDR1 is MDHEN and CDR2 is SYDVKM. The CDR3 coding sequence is TGTGCCAGCAGGTTACAGGGTACCGGGGAGCTGTTTTTT. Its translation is CASRLQGTGELFF. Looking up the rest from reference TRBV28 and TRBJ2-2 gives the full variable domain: DVKVTQSSRYLVKRTGEKVFLECVQDMDHENMFWYRQDPGLGLRLIYFSYDVKMKEKGDIPEGYSVSREKKERFSLILESASTNQTSMYLCASRLQGTGELFFGEGSRLTVL.

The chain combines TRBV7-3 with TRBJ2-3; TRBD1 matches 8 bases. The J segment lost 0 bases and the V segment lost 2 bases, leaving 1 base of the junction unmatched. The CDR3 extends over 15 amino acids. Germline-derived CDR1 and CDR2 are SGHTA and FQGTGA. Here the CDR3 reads CASSLGQGSTDTQYF. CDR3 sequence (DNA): TGTGCCAGCAGCTTAGGACAGGGAAGCACAGATACGCAGTATTTT.

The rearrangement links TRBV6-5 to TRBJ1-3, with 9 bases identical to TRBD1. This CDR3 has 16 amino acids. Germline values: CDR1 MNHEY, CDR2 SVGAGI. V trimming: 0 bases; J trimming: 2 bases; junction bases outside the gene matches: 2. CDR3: CASSYSWTGAGNTIYF. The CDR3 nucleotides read TGTGCCAGCAGTTACTCATGGACAGGGGCTGGAAACACCATATATTTT.

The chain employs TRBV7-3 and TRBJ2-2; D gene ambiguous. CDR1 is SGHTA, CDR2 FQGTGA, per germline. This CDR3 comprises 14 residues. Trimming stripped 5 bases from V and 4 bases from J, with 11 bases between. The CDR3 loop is CASSLNRGTGELFF. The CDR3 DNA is TGTGCCAGCAGCCTAAACCGCGGCACCGGGGAGCTGTTTTTT.

This chain's CDR3 is CASRRAGMVDQPQHF. CDR3 in DNA: TGTGCCAGCCGAAGAGCAGGGATGGTAGATCAGCCCCAGCATTTT. The V and J genes are TRBV6-6 and TRBJ1-5; weak D call: TRBD1 (5 bases). The CDR3 length is 15 residues. Trimming left V 8 bases short and J 5 bases short, with 19 bases between. The germline CDR1 and CDR2 sequences are MNHNY and SVGAGI (reference sequence).

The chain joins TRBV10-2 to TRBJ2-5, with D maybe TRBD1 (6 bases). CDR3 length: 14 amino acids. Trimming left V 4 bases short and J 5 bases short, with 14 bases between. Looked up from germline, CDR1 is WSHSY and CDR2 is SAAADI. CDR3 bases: TGCGCCAGCAGTGGAACAGGGATTGGGGAGACCCAGTACTTC. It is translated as CASSGTGIGETQYF.

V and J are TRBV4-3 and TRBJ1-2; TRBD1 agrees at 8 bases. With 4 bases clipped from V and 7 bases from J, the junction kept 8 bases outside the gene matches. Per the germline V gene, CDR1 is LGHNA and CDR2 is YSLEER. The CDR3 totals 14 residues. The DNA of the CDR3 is TGCGCCAGCAGCCTTCTGACAGGGGAAAGTGGCTACACCTTC. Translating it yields CASSLLTGESGYTF.

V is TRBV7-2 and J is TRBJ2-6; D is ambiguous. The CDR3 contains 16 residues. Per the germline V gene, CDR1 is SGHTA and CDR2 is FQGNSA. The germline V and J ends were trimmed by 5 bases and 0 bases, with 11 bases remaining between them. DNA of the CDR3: TGTGCCAGCAGCGCGATGAGTGGCTCTGGGGCCAACGTCCTGACTTTC. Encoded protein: CASSAMSGSGANVLTF.

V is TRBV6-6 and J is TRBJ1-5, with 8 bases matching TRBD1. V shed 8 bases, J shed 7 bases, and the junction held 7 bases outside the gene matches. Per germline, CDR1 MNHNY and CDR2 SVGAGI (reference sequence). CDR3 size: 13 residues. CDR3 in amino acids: CASGQGLGQPQHF. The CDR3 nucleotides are TGTGCCAGCGGACAGGGTTTAGGGCAGCCCCAGCATTTT.

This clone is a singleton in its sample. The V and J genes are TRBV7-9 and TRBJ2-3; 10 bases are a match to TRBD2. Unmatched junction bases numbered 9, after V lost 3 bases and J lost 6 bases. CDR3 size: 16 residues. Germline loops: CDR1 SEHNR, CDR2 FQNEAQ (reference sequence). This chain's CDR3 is CASSFVAGLASDTQYF. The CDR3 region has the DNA TGTGCCAGCAGCTTTGTGGCGGGACTAGCGTCCGATACGCAGTATTTT.

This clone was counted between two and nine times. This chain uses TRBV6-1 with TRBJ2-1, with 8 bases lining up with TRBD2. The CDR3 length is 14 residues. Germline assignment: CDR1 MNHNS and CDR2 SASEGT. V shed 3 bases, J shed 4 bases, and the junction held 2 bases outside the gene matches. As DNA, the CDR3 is TGTGCCAGCAGTGAGCGGGAGGAATACAATGAGCAGTTCTTC. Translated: CASSEREEYNEQFF.

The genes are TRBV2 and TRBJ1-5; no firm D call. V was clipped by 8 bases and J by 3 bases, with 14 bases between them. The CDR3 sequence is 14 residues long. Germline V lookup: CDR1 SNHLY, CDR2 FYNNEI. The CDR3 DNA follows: TGTGCCAGCGGAAGAAGACAAACCAATCAGCCCCAGCATTTT. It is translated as CASGRRQTNQPQHF.

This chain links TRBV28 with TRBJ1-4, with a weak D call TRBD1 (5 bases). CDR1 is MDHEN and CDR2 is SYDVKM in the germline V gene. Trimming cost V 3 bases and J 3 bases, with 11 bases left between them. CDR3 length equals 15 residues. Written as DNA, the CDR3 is TGTGCCAGCAGTTTCTTGGCAGGGCCTAATGAAAAACTGTTTTTT. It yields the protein CASSFLAGPNEKLFF.

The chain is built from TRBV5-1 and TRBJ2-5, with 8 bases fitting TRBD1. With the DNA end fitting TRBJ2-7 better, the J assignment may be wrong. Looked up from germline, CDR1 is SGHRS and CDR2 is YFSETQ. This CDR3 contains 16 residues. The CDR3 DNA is TGCGCCAGCAGCTTGGGCCTCGGACAGGGATCCTACGAGCAGTACTTC. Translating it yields CASSLGLGQGSYEQYF.

CDR3 sequence (DNA): TGCGCCAGCAGCTCCGACCTAGACGGCTACACCTTC. The encoded protein is CASSSDLDGYTF. The chain employs TRBV10-2 and TRBJ1-2, with no clear D. The CDR3 runs to 12 residues. Between the trimmed V and J ends, which lost 6 bases and 8 bases, there was a span of 13 bases. Germline CDR1 WSHSY, CDR2 SAAADI.

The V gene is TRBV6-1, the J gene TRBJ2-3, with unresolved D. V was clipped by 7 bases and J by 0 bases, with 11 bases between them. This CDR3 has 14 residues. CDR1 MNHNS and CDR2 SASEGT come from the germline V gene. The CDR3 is CASKVGPSTDTQYF. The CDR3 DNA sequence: TGTGCCAGCAAAGTTGGGCCTAGCACAGATACGCAGTATTTT.

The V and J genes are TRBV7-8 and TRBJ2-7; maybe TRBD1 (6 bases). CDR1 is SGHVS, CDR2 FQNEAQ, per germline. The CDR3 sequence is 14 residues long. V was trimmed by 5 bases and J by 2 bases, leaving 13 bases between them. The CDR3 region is CASSTRRDTYEQYF. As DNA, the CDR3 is TGTGCCAGCAGCACCCGCCGGGACACCTACGAGCAGTACTTC.

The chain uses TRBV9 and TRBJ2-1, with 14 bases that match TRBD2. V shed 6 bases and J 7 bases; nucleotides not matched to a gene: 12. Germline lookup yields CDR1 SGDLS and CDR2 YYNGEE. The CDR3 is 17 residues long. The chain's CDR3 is CASNRAGTSGRGNEQFF. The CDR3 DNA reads TGTGCCAGCAACCGAGCCGGGACTAGCGGGAGAGGGAATGAGCAGTTCTTC.

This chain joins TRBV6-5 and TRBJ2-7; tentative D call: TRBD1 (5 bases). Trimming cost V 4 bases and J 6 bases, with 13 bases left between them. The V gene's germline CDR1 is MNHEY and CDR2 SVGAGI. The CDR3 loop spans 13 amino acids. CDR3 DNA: TGTGCCAGCAGTTCCACCGACAGTCGCGAGCAGTACTTC. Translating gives CASSSTDSREQYF.

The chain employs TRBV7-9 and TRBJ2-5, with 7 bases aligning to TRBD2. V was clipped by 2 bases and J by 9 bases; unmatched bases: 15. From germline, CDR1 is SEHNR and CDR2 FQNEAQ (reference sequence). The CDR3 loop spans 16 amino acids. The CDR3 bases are TGTGCCAGCAGCTTAAGGCCTGGCGGGAGCCCTTCCGCCCAGTACTTC. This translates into CASSLRPGGSPSAQYF.

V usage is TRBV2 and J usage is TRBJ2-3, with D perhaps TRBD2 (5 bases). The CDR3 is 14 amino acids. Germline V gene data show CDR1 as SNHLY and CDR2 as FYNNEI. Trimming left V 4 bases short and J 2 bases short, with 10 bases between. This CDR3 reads CASSGAVLTDTQYF. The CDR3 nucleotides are TGTGCCAGCAGTGGAGCGGTACTCACAGATACGCAGTATTTT.

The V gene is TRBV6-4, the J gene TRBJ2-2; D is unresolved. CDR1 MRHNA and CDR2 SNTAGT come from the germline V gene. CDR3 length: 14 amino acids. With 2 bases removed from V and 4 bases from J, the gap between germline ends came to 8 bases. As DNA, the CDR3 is TGTGCCAGCAGTGACCGAGCATCCACCGGGGAGCTGTTTTTT. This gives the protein CASSDRASTGELFF.

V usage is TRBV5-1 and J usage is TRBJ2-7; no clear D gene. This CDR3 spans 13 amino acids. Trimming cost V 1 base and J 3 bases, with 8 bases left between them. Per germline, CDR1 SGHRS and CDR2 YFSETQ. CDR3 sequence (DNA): TGCGCCAGCAGCTTGAACAGATACTACGAGCAGTACTTC. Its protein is CASSLNRYYEQYF.

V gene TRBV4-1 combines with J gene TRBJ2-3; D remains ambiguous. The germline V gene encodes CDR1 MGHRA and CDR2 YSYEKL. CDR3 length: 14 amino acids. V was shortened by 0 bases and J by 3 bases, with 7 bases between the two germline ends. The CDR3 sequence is CASSQDLLTDTQYF. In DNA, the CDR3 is TGCGCCAGCAGCCAAGATCTATTAACAGATACGCAGTATTTT.

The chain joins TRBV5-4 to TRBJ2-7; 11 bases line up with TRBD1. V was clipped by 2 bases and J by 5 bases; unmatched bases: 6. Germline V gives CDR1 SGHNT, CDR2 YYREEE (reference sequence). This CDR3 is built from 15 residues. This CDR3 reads CASSFRTGGYHEQYF. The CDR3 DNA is TGTGCCAGCAGCTTTCGGACAGGGGGCTACCACGAGCAGTACTTC.